This T cell receptor (beta chain) was recorded in a study of blood T cell repertoires in COVID-19. The table lists this clone with a few counts. Sequenced by immunoSEQ multiplex PCR; TCRdb stores in-frame clones only, minus some. The sample yields around 160,000 clones, more than 70% seen once. There are 12 residues in the CDR3. V lost 4 bases and J lost 9, with 10 bases in between. Germline V gene sequence: CDR1 SGHTA, CDR2 FQGTGA. This rearrangement joins TRBV7-3 to TRBJ2-1, with a tentative D call TRBD2 (5 bases). This receptor was identified in a man aged 55 to 70 with active or convalescent COVID-19. The sequencing input was peripheral blood. CDR3 in DNA: TGTGCCAGCAGCTCGAGCGGTTTTGAGCAGTTCTTC. Encoded protein: CASSSSGFEQFF. The full variable domain, its missing parts supplied by reference TRBV7-3 and TRBJ2-1, is GAGVSQTPSNKVTEKGKYVELRCDPISGHTALYWYRQSLGQGPEFLIYFQGTGAADDSGLPNDRFFAVRPEGSVSTLKIQRTERGDSAVYLCASSSSGFEQFFGPGTRLTVL.